This paragraph covers one T cell receptor (beta chain) sequence. This sample was included in a study of T cell changes during pregnancy in multiple sclerosis. Sequenced by immunoSEQ multiplex PCR; TCRdb stores in-frame clones only, minus some. The sample contains some 40,000 clones, around nine tenths of which appear only once. The germline V gene encodes CDR1 SEHNR and CDR2 FQNEAQ (reference sequence). V lost 2 bases, J lost 4 bases, and 14 bases lay in between. This CDR3 contains 15 residues. The chain combines TRBV7-9 with TRBJ1-2, with D perhaps TRBD1 (5 bases). The sequencing here drew on CD8+ T cells from peripheral blood mononuclear cells, taken in the first trimester of pregnancy. The clonotype comes from a female donor with multiple sclerosis, enrolled in a pregnancy study. CDR3 in DNA: TGTGCCAGCAGCTTAAAGGGGCGCGGGATCTATGGCTACACCTTC. Protein sequence: CASSLKGRGIYGYTF.